The 16 T cell receptor beta chains listed next were all sequenced from one sample in a study of spatial heterogeneity in lung cancer. TCRdb recomputed calls from the 5' RACE reads with MiXCR, one row per CDR3 protein. The table records approximately 30,000 distinct CDR3 sequences, more than 9% of them present only once. Time point: blood at routine non-recurrence follow-up after resection. This sample comprised PBMCs, obtained at follow-up. Receptor source: a female donor with early-stage non-small cell lung cancer.

This clonotype was seen many times. This chain links TRBV28 with TRBJ2-1; no reliable D call. The germline V gene has CDR1 MDHEN and CDR2 SYDVKM. Trimming removed 1 base at V and 4 bases at J, with 11 bases between. The CDR3 is 15 residues long. CDR3 in DNA: TGTGCCAGCAGTTTATACGTAGCCAAATACAATGAGCAGTTCTTC. It translates to CASSLYVAKYNEQFF.

This chain's CDR3 is CASRTTGVYNEQFF. The CDR3 DNA follows: TGTGCCAGCAGAACGACAGGAGTATACAATGAGCAGTTCTTC. The chain couples TRBV6-6 to TRBJ2-1; D may be TRBD1 (6 bases). Trimming cost V 6 bases and J 4 bases, with 13 bases left between them. Per germline, CDR1 MNHNY and CDR2 SVGAGI (reference sequence). The CDR3 covers 14 residues.

V and J are TRBV7-9 and TRBJ2-5; D not certain. The CDR3 has 15 amino acids. The germline gives CDR1 SEHNR, CDR2 FQNEAQ (reference sequence). Trimming took 0 bases from V and 2 from J, leaving 10 bases between them. CDR3 bases: TGTGCCAGCAGCTTAGCCCAGGTTCGACAAGAGACCCAGTACTTC. Its protein is CASSLAQVRQETQYF.

The V gene is TRBV5-1, the J gene TRBJ2-1, with D possibly being TRBD1 or TRBD2 (5 bases each). The CDR3 sequence is 13 residues long. Looked up from germline, CDR1 is SGHRS and CDR2 is YFSETQ. Trimming shortened V by 0 bases and J by 8 bases, and 9 bases separated the two germline ends. The CDR3 DNA reads TGCGCCAGCAGCTTGGTGGGGGACCATGAGCAGTTCTTC. Translation: CASSLVGDHEQFF.

This clonotype was detected only a few times. The chain couples TRBV7-8 to TRBJ2-5, with 11 positions matching TRBD2. V dropped 2 bases and J dropped 2; count of bases not matched to a gene: 7. This CDR3 comprises 17 residues. Germline CDR1 is SGHVS and CDR2 is FQNEAQ. This CDR3 is CASSLSLAGGTQETQYF. The CDR3 DNA reads as TGTGCCAGCAGCTTATCGCTAGCGGGGGGAACACAAGAGACCCAGTACTTC.

This clonotype showed up many times. The gene calls are TRBV28 and TRBJ2-4, with 12 nucleotides matching TRBD2. The V gene end was trimmed by 3 bases and the J gene end by 3 bases; junction bases not matched to a gene: 3. This CDR3 has 16 residues. The germline V gene encodes CDR1 MDHEN and CDR2 SYDVKM. CDR3 sequence reads: CASSFPSGGGKNIQYF. CDR3 bases: TGTGCCAGCAGTTTCCCTAGCGGGGGGGGCAAAAACATTCAGTACTTC.

A word on this clonotype: A read error is possible here, since a much larger clone lies one base away. This chain connects TRBV7-2 to TRBJ2-3; 10 positions match TRBD1. CDR3 length equals 15 residues. Germline-derived CDR1 and CDR2 are SGHTA and FQGNSA. The V and J ends lost 6 bases and 6 bases, in that order; junction bases with no gene match: 9. CDR3 loop: CASSPWTGGKDTQYF. CDR3 in DNA: TGTGCCAGCAGTCCCTGGACAGGGGGGAAGGATACGCAGTATTTT.

This clonotype has at least ten counts. The chain carries TRBV7-2 and TRBJ2-3, with TRBD2 matching 11 bases. V was pared by 6 bases and J by 3 bases, with 8 bases of the junction left unmatched. This CDR3 has 16 residues. CDR1 is SGHTA and CDR2 is FQGNSA in the germline V gene. The CDR3 nucleotides read TGTGCCAGCAGGTCCTCTCTAGCGGGGGGAACAGATACGCAGTATTTT. Encoded protein: CASRSSLAGGTDTQYF.

The chain couples TRBV20-1 to TRBJ2-3, with 12 bases identical to TRBD2. The germline CDR1 and CDR2 sequences are DFQATT and SNEGSKA (reference sequence). V shed 3 bases and J 0 bases; nucleotides not matched to a gene: 1. This CDR3 region has 15 residues. The CDR3 sequence is CSASGLAGSTDTQYF. Written as DNA, the CDR3 is TGCAGTGCTAGTGGACTAGCGGGGAGCACAGATACGCAGTATTTT.

The chain combines TRBV15 with TRBJ1-2; D call uncertain. Per germline, CDR1 LNHNV and CDR2 YYDKDF (reference sequence). Trimming took off 1 base at V and 1 base at J, with 7 bases between the two ends. The CDR3 is 14 residues long. The CDR3 loop reads CATSRVPDNYGYTF. The DNA for the CDR3 is TGTGCCACCAGCAGAGTTCCTGATAACTATGGCTACACCTTC.

This clonotype was observed many times. The chain is built from TRBV29-1 and TRBJ1-2; unclear D gene. The CDR3 spans 11 residues. CDR1 is SQVTM and CDR2 is ANQGSEA in the germline V gene. The V end was cut by 6 bases, the J end by 11 bases, with 16 bases between. The CDR3 DNA sequence: TGCAGCGTGAGCGGAGGTGTATGGTACACCTTC. Protein sequence: CSVSGGVWYTF. Drawing the rest from reference TRBV29-1 and TRBJ1-2, the complete variable domain is SAVISQKPSRDICQRGTSLTIQCQVDSQVTMMFWYRQQPGQSLTLIATANQGSEATYESGFVIDKFPISRPNLTFSTLTVSNMSPEDSSIYLCSVSGGVWYTFGSGTRLTVV.

The CDR3 sequence is CASSSSGRERTDTQYF. In nucleotides, the CDR3 is TGCGCCAGCAGTTCCTCGGGGCGCGAACGCACAGATACGCAGTATTTT. V is TRBV5-1 and J is TRBJ2-3; D is possibly TRBD1 or TRBD2 (5 bases each). V lost 5 bases and J lost 1, with 17 bases in between. Germline CDR1 and CDR2: SGHRS and YFSETQ. This CDR3 has 16 amino acids.

The chain combines TRBV30 with TRBJ2-2; possible D gene TRBD1, 6 bases. Between the trimmed V and J ends, which lost 2 bases and 4 bases, there was a span of 14 bases. Germline V lookup: CDR1 GTSNPN, CDR2 SVGIG (reference sequence). This CDR3 has 15 residues. CDR3 DNA: TGTGCCTGGAGTACAGGCCGAGGGGGCACCGGGGAGCTGTTTTTT. Amino acid sequence: CAWSTGRGGTGELFF.

This clonotype was seen many times. One end of the junction fails to match germline, which may point to a read error. CDR3 bases: TGCAGTGCAAGAGGGACGCCCGGTTTTGACTACGAGCAGTACTTC. Its protein is CSARGTPGFDYEQYF. The V gene is TRBV20-1, the J gene TRBJ2-7, with D perhaps matching TRBD1 or TRBD2 (5 bases each). The CDR3 is made up of 15 amino acids. From germline, CDR1 is DFQATT and CDR2 SNEGSKA (reference sequence).

Sample share makes this clonotype medium-sized. The chain employs TRBV24-1 and TRBJ2-1; maybe TRBD1 (6 bases). Trimming took off 3 bases at V and 3 bases at J, with 11 bases between the two ends. Germline values: CDR1 KGHDR, CDR2 SFDVKD. The CDR3 runs to 15 residues. The CDR3 region has the DNA TGTGCCACCAGTGATAACAGGGTTCTCTACAATGAGCAGTTCTTC. Translating it yields CATSDNRVLYNEQFF.

This clonotype was seen once. A much larger clone is a single base away; this may be a read error. The chain couples TRBV6-5 to TRBJ1-5; D is unclear. V lost 4 bases and J 0 bases, leaving 10 bases between the germline ends. The CDR3 runs to 15 residues. Germline CDR1 MNHEY, CDR2 SVGAGI. In DNA, the CDR3 is TGTGCCAGCAGTTGCTCGTGGGATAGCAATCAGCCCCAGCATTTT. Protein product: CASSCSWDSNQPQHF.